This note documents a single T cell receptor beta chain sequence. Its target is not known. This sample was taken from a study of radiotherapy plus CTLA-4 blockade in lung cancer. At the level of the study: Patients showed objective responses in about 20% of cases and disease control in around 30%.

This table comes from immunoSEQ multiplex PCR, and its TCRdb copy is limited to in-frame clones, with some not included. The profile shows tens of thousands of clones, over 60% of them singletons. Study-wide results and caveats: Radiotherapy was combined with ipilimumab, and tumor-derived TCR clones then expanded in blood. In blood, early T cell clone dynamics reportedly predicted response best, together with interferon-beta.

The CDR3 sequence is 11 residues long. Germline CDR1 and CDR2: MDHEN and SYDVKM. Trimming pared 5 bases from V and 11 bases from J, leaving 12 bases between. The study treated chemo-refractory metastatic non-small-cell lung cancer patients with focal radiation plus ipilimumab CTLA-4 blockade. The TCR originated in a human donor with non-small cell lung cancer whose response to radiotherapy plus ipilimumab could not be evaluated. The source was peripheral blood, collected from a patient treated with radiotherapy plus ipilimumab. This rearrangement joins TRBV28 to TRBJ1-1; D is undetermined. This chain's CDR3 is CASSPRLRAFF. CDR3 coding DNA: TGTGCCAGCAGTCCCCGACTGCGGGCTTTCTTT.